This T cell receptor (beta chain) is drawn from a study of CD8+ T cells in alopecia areata. Overall study: Tofacitinib was given for 6 to 18 months, then stopped for 6 months. Study-wide points: Researchers say the link of baseline CD8+ expansion to response remains uncertain, with one nonresponder. Tofacitinib significantly reduced both scalp clonality and expanded CD8+ clones among the top 100.

Indicated treatment: oral pan-JAK inhibitor, 5-10 mg twice daily. As part of sample collection, lesional scalp punch biopsies and peripheral blood were taken from alopecia areata patients. RNA extraction was followed by reverse transcription into cDNA, which acted as the sequencing template. Profiling relied on immunoSEQ multiplex PCR, and the TCRdb table lists in-frame clones only, not all of them. The table lists hundreds of thousands of clones, more than 55% of them singletons, with 0.95% to 1.5% in the top ten. J was trimmed by 5 bases and V by 2 bases; bases with no gene match: 2. The CDR3 extends over 14 amino acids. Germline V CDR1 and CDR2: GTSNPN, SVGIG (reference sequence). The table lists this clone with a few counts. Its antigen is currently unknown.

The chain combines TRBV30 with TRBJ1-5; TRBD1 agrees at 11 bases. This sequence originates from a human donor with alopecia areata. The sample was CD4+ T cells sorted from blood, taken between weeks 43 and 45, from a patient treated with tofacitinib. CDR3 sequence: CAWSWTGGYQPQHF. The CDR3 nucleotides read TGTGCCTGGAGTTGGACAGGGGGCTATCAGCCCCAGCATTTT.